This T cell receptor (beta chain) comes out of a study of post-analysis software for immune sequencing data. Across the whole study: The study covered relapsing-remitting, secondary progressive and progressive-relapsing courses of multiple sclerosis.

Presence of unique molecular identifiers characterized the TCR beta cDNA libraries. There were 1 to 10 million T cells, and some 500,000 cDNA molecules came from them. Each CDR3 protein is one row after TCRdb ran MiXCR on the PCR reads. The data contain 650,000 to 900,000 distinct CDR3 sequences, just over 45% of them singletons. Looked up from germline, CDR1 is MNHEY and CDR2 is SMNVEV (reference sequence). The CDR3 has 15 amino acids. Trimming stripped 5 bases from V and 7 bases from J, with 20 bases between. A word on this clonotype: Its antigen is currently unknown.

Study-wide findings and caveats: There was significantly lower normalized Chao1 diversity in multiple sclerosis patients than in controls. Roughly five TRBV segments appeared more often in patients than in controls, and TRBV5-6, TRBV5-1 and TRBV20-1 were among these.

The chain has TRBV27 and TRBJ1-2, with TRBD1 as a possible D gene (5 bases). The clonotype was recovered from a girl aged 10-17 years with multiple sclerosis. Sequenced sample: blood. The CDR3 is CASSPDRRTGLGYTF. CDR3 bases: TGTGCCAGCAGTCCTGACAGACGGACTGGTCTTGGCTACACCTTC.